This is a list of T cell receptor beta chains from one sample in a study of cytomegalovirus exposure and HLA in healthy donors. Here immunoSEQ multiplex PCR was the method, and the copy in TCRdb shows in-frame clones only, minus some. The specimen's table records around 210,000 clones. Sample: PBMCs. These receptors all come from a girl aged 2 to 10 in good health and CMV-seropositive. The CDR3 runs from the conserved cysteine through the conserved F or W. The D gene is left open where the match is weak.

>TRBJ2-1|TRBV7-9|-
CASSLDGGAYNEQFF
TGTGCCAGCAGCTTAGATGGCGGGGCCTACAATGAGCAGTTCTTC
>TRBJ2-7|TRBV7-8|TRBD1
CASSLPDTGASYEQYF
TGTGCCAGCAGCTTACCCGACACAGGGGCTTCCTACGAGCAGTACTTC
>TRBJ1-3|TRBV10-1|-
CASRGGTGNTIYF
TGCGCCAGCAGAGGAGGTACTGGAAACACCATATATTTT
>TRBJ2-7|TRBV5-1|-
CASSQGGGSYEQYF
TGCGCCAGCTCCCAGGGGGGAGGCTCCTACGAGCAGTACTTC
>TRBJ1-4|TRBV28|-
CASSSVNEKLFF
TGTGCCAGCAGTTCTGTAAATGAAAAACTGTTTTTT
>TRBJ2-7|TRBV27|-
CASSFQGSYEQYF
TGTGCCAGCAGTTTCCAGGGCTCCTACGAGCAGTACTTC
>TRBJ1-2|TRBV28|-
CASSLPTLRDGYTF
TGTGCCAGCAGTTTACCCACATTACGGGATGGCTACACCTTC
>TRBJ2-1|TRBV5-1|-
CASTSSGTRKQFF
TGCGCCAGCACCTCCTCGGGGACTCGGAAGCAGTTCTTC
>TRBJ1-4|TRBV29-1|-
CSVTGPGDEKLFF
TGCAGCGTGACGGGACCGGGAGATGAAAAACTGTTTTTT
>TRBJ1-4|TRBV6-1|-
CASSEAGVRVINEKLFF
TGTGCCAGCAGTGAAGCTGGGGTCAGGGTTATTAATGAAAAACTGTTTTTT
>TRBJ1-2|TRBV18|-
CASSPDSEVLRNYGYTF
TGTGCCAGCTCACCAGACAGTGAGGTCCTACGGAACTATGGCTACACCTTC
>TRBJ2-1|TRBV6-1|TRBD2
CASKVGVSGTYEQFF
TGTGCCAGCAAGGTGGGCGTTAGCGGGACCTATGAGCAGTTCTTC
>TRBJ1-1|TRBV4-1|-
CASSQDGTQSEAFF
TGCGCCAGCAGCCAAGACGGGACACAGAGTGAAGCTTTCTTT
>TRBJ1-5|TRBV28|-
CASSSSPQGIQPQHF
TGTGCCAGCAGTTCATCCCCTCAGGGGATCCAGCCCCAGCATTTT
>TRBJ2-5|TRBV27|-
CASSMMGGETQYF
TGTGCCAGCAGTATGATGGGGGGTGAGACCCAGTACTTC
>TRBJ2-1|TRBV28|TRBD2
CASVFTSGRANEQFF
TGTGCCAGCGTATTTACTAGCGGGAGGGCCAATGAGCAGTTCTTC
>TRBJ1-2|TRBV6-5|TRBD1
CASSSIQGKLYGYTF
TGTGCCAGCAGCTCAATACAGGGGAAACTCTATGGCTACACCTTC
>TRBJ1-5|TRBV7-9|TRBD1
CASSLVVGRGPNQPQHF
TGTGCCAGCAGCTTAGTAGTTGGCAGGGGGCCTAATCAGCCCCAGCATTTT
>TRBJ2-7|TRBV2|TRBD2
CASKRLAGRGGSYEQYF
TGTGCCAGCAAGCGACTAGCGGGAAGAGGGGGGTCCTACGAGCAGTACTTC
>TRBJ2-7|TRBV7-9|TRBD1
CASSLRRLQGSDEQYF
TGTGCCAGCAGCTTAAGGCGACTACAGGGGAGTGACGAGCAGTACTTC
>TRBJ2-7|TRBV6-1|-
CASSGVRLYEQYF
TGTGCCAGCAGTGGGGTCCGACTCTACGAGCAGTACTTC
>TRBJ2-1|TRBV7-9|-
CASSLGSPLSYNEQFF
TGTGCCAGCAGCTTAGGATCGCCACTTTCCTACAATGAGCAGTTCTTC
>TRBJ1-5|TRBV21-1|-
CASSKDRDNQPQHF
TGTGCCAGCAGCAAAGACAGGGACAATCAGCCCCAGCATTTT
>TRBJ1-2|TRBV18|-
CASSRGSPNYGYTF
TGTGCCAGCTCACGAGGGTCCCCTAACTATGGCTACACCTTC
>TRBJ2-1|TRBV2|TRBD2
CASRARTSREGEQFF
TGTGCCAGCAGAGCCCGGACTAGTCGGGAGGGTGAGCAGTTCTTC
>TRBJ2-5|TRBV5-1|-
CASSHREGKTQYF
TGCGCCAGCAGCCACAGGGAGGGGAAGACCCAGTACTTC
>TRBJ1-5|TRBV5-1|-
CASSLESGRNQPQHF
TGCGCCAGCAGCTTGGAGTCAGGCCGGAATCAGCCCCAGCATTTT
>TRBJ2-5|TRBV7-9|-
CASSLDDYQETQYF
TGTGCCAGCAGCTTAGATGACTATCAAGAGACCCAGTACTTC
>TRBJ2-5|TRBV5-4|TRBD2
CASSLVGGRATQYF
TGTGCCAGCAGCTTGGTGGGCGGGAGGGCGACCCAGTACTTC
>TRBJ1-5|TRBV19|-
CASNRAGASDQPQHF
TGTGCCAGTAACCGGGCGGGGGCCTCCGATCAGCCCCAGCATTTT
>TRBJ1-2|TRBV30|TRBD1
CAWRDRGYGYTF
TGTGCCTGGAGGGACAGGGGCTATGGCTACACCTTC
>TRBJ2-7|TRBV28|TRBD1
CASGTDRGSHEQYF
TGTGCCAGCGGCACGGACAGGGGCAGCCACGAGCAGTACTTC
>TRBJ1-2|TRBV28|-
CASSFRGLPLHGGYTF
TGTGCCAGCAGTTTTCGGGGACTTCCCCTCCATGGGGGCTACACCTTC
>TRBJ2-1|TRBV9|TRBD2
CASSPLTSGRAGNEQFF
TGTGCCAGCAGCCCCCTGACTAGCGGGAGGGCCGGCAATGAGCAGTTCTTC